This T cell receptor beta chain was recorded in a study of blood T cell repertoires in COVID-19. This CDR3 is built from 16 residues. The V segment lost 0 bases and the J segment 1 base; nucleotides outside the gene matches: 6. From germline, CDR1 is SGHRS and CDR2 YFSETQ. Clones were read by immunoSEQ multiplex PCR, and TCRdb kept only the in-frame ones, dropping some. The sample holds 80,000 to 100,000 clones, over 90% seen once. Specimen: peripheral blood. This receptor was obtained from a human donor with active COVID-19. The donor label of this sample is uncertain. The chain recombines TRBV5-1 with TRBJ1-1; TRBD1 aligns across 7 bases. The CDR3 coding sequence is TGCGCCAGCAGCTTGGGACAGGGTGCGGGGAACACTGAAGCTTTCTTT. The encoded protein is CASSLGQGAGNTEAFF.